Listed below are T cell receptor beta chains from one sample, sequenced in a study of human T cells and chemical hapten exposure. TCRdb redid the calling of the RACE reads with MiXCR, one entry per CDR3 protein. The sample lists 70,000 to 90,000 distinct CDR3 sequences; about 10% were seen once. Material: whole blood, obtained in connection with sensitization to the hapten diphenylcyclopropenone (DPC). The receptors stem from a woman between 50 and 59 years old with alopecia areata. Some clones in this sample may be carry-over from other donors' samples. CDR3s include the opening cysteine and the closing phenylalanine or tryptophan. The D gene is left open where the match is weak. Size tells how often a clone was seen (once, few, many) or the class of an expanded clone, and some rows leave it out.

J gene | V gene | D gene | clone size | CDR3 protein | CDR3 DNA
TRBJ2-3 | TRBV28 | TRBD2 | many | CASSLGASGGDTQYF | TGTGCCAGCAGTTTAGGGGCTAGCGGTGGAGATACGCAGTATTTT
TRBJ2-2 | TRBV7-6 | . | few | CASSLAQVRGRTGELFF | TGTGCCAGCAGCTTAGCTCAGGTTCGGGGCCGCACCGGGGAGCTGTTTTTT
TRBJ2-5 | TRBV7-2 | . | . | CASSSAGETQYF | TGTGCCAGCAGCTCCGCGGGGGAGACCCAGTACTTC
TRBJ2-7 | TRBV20-1 | . | many | CSARLTGDSYEQYF | TGCAGTGCTAGATTGACCGGGGACTCCTACGAGCAGTACTTC
TRBJ1-3 | TRBV5-6 | . | many | CASSRIQGSGNTIYF | TGTGCCAGCAGCCGTATTCAGGGTTCTGGAAACACCATATATTTT
TRBJ1-4 | TRBV7-2 | . | many | CASSLVGGTNEKLFF | TGTGCCAGCAGCTTAGTGGGGGGCACTAATGAAAAACTGTTTTTT
TRBJ1-5 | TRBV7-8 | . | many | CASSPGRGQPQHF | TGTGCCAGCAGCCCAGGGAGGGGGCAGCCCCAGCATTTT
TRBJ2-5 | TRBV7-2 | . | . | CASSPLLQAVLGAQYF | TGTGCCAGCAGCCCATTACTACAGGCTGTCCTAGGGGCCCAGTACTTC
TRBJ1-3 | TRBV7-2 | . | many | CASSRRTTIYF | TGTGCCAGCAGCCGGCGGACCACCATATATTTT
TRBJ2-1 | TRBV6-2/TRBV6-3 | TRBD2 | many | CASSAPLAGAYNEQFF | TGTGCCAGCAGTGCCCCCCTAGCGGGGGCTTACAATGAGCAGTTCTTC
TRBJ1-6 | TRBV28 | TRBD1 | many | CASMRQGGNNSPLHF | TGTGCCAGCATGCGACAGGGCGGGAATAATTCACCCCTCCACTTT
TRBJ2-3 | TRBV29-1 | . | many | CSVEASTDTQYF | TGCAGCGTTGAAGCAAGCACAGATACGCAGTATTTT
TRBJ1-1 | TRBV5-1 | . | . | CASSLREGTEAFF | TGCGCCAGCAGCTTGAGGGAGGGCACTGAAGCTTTCTTT
TRBJ2-1 | TRBV20-1 | . | few | CSPGVVAPNEQFF | TGCAGTCCGGGGGTTGTGGCTCCTAATGAGCAGTTCTTC
TRBJ1-1 | TRBV7-9 | . | many | CASSFEVSATEAFF | TGTGCCAGCAGCTTCGAGGTTTCGGCCACTGAAGCTTTCTTT
TRBJ1-4 | TRBV18 | . | few | CASSPRTQRGEKLFF | TGTGCCAGCTCACCCAGGACTCAACGTGGGGAAAAACTGTTTTTT
TRBJ2-5 | TRBV20-1 | . | many | CSAPGRSRETQYF | TGCAGTGCGCCGGGCCGGTCGAGGGAGACCCAGTACTTC
TRBJ1-5 | TRBV2 | TRBD1 | many | CASIGTGHQPQHF | TGTGCCAGCATCGGGACAGGCCATCAGCCCCAGCATTTT
TRBJ2-7 | TRBV15 | TRBD2 | . | CATSGPGLAGVVEQYF | TGTGCCACCAGCGGACCGGGACTAGCGGGAGTCGTCGAGCAGTACTTC
TRBJ2-2 | TRBV5-1 | . | few | CASSLPTSAENTGELFF | TGCGCCAGCAGCCTACCAACGTCGGCGGAGAACACCGGGGAGCTGTTTTTT
TRBJ2-3 | TRBV12-3/TRBV12-4 | . | many | CASLRQGGPSGRVNTQYF | TGTGCCAGCCTACGACAGGGGGGCCCCAGCGGGAGGGTAAATACGCAGTATTTT
TRBJ2-7 | TRBV3-1 | TRBD1 | . | CASSGQVYEQYF | TGTGCCAGCAGCGGACAGGTCTACGAGCAGTACTTC
TRBJ1-2 | TRBV18 | . | many | CASSPRGRRTNYGYTF | TGTGCCAGCTCACCTAGAGGACGCCGTACTAACTATGGCTACACCTTC
TRBJ2-1 | TRBV2 | . | . | CASREDRLAYNEQFF | TGTGCCAGCAGAGAAGACAGGTTGGCCTACAATGAGCAGTTCTTC
TRBJ1-4 | TRBV7-8 | . | many | CASSFVPTEGREKLFF | TGTGCCAGCAGCTTCGTCCCAACAGAGGGGAGAGAAAAACTGTTTTTT
TRBJ1-5 | TRBV20-1 | . | . | CSAPATGGPSNQPQHF | TGCAGTGCTCCGGCAACGGGGGGGCCTAGCAATCAGCCCCAGCATTTT
TRBJ2-7 | TRBV5-5 | TRBD2 | . | CASSLTSGTTYEQYF | TGTGCCAGCAGCTTGACTAGCGGGACCACCTACGAGCAGTACTTC
TRBJ1-2 | TRBV28 | . | few | CASSPPQLGRQLNGYTF | TGTGCCAGCAGTCCCCCCCAATTAGGGAGGCAGCTCAATGGCTACACCTTC
TRBJ2-1 | TRBV20-1 | TRBD2 | . | CSARAASGTFNEQFF | TGCAGTGCTAGAGCGGCTAGCGGGACCTTCAATGAGCAGTTCTTC
TRBJ2-7 | TRBV20-1 | . | . | CSAHASYEQYF | TGCAGTGCTCACGCCTCCTACGAGCAGTACTTC
TRBJ2-7 | TRBV20-1 | TRBD2 | many | CSARGEGVASEQYF | TGCAGTGCTAGAGGGGAGGGAGTGGCCTCCGAGCAGTACTTC
TRBJ2-7 | TRBV28 | . | many | CASSPGYEQYF | TGTGCCAGCAGTCCTGGTTACGAGCAGTACTTC
TRBJ2-7 | TRBV12-3/TRBV12-4 | TRBD2 | many | CASIPQGLASYEQYF | TGTGCCAGCATACCCCAGGGACTAGCGAGCTACGAGCAGTACTTC
TRBJ2-1 | TRBV6-1 | TRBD2 | . | CASSDLGLAVNFF | TGTGCCAGCAGTGATCTGGGACTAGCGGTTAATTTCTTC
TRBJ2-7 | TRBV20-1 | TRBD2 | many | CSARDVREGTYEQYF | TGCAGTGCTAGAGATGTGCGGGAGGGAACCTACGAGCAGTACTTC
TRBJ1-1 | TRBV27 | TRBD1 | few | CASSWGQAAEAFF | TGTGCCAGCAGTTGGGGACAGGCGGCGGAAGCTTTCTTT
TRBJ2-7 | TRBV11-2 | . | few | CASSYSGAFYEQYF | TGTGCCAGCAGCTATAGCGGAGCTTTTTACGAGCAGTACTTC
TRBJ1-1 | TRBV7-2 | . | many | CASSLALPGSEAFF | TGTGCCAGCAGCTTAGCTCTCCCTGGGTCCGAAGCTTTCTTT
TRBJ2-2 | TRBV11-3 | . | . | CASSLAGGSATNTGELFF | TGTGCCAGCAGCTTAGCCGGGGGATCAGCAACAAACACCGGGGAGCTGTTTTTT
TRBJ2-7 | TRBV7-9 | TRBD2 | many | CASSPGTSASYEQYF | TGTGCCAGCAGCCCCGGGACTAGCGCTTCCTACGAGCAGTACTTC
TRBJ2-3 | TRBV7-2 | . | many | CASSSPGRPDTQYF | TGTGCCAGCAGCTCGCCGGGCCGTCCAGATACGCAGTATTTT
TRBJ1-1 | TRBV5-1 | TRBD1 | few | CASSSQDRVTEAFF | TGCGCCAGCAGCAGCCAGGACAGGGTCACTGAAGCTTTCTTT
TRBJ2-2 | TRBV9 | . | many | CASSVAAGGPEGELFF | TGTGCCAGCAGCGTAGCGGCAGGGGGGCCGGAAGGGGAGCTGTTTTTT
TRBJ2-5 | TRBV7-7 | TRBD2 | . | CASSLGLAGGWETQYF | TGTGCCAGCAGCTTAGGACTAGCGGGAGGCTGGGAGACCCAGTACTTC
TRBJ1-5 | TRBV7-8 | . | many | CASSLVRHQPQHF | TGTGCCAGCAGCTTAGTCAGGCATCAGCCCCAGCATTTT
TRBJ2-7 | TRBV28 | TRBD2 | . | CASSRLAGLYEQYF | TGTGCCAGCAGTCGGCTAGCGGGGCTCTACGAGCAGTACTTC
TRBJ2-5 | TRBV3-1 | . | many | CASSQDLTRAETQYF | TGTGCCAGCAGCCAAGATCTTACAAGGGCTGAGACCCAGTACTTC
TRBJ2-3 | TRBV7-7 | . | many | CASSLARTRPQYF | TGTGCCAGCAGCTTAGCGCGGACGAGGCCGCAGTATTTT
TRBJ1-5 | TRBV11-2 | . | many | CASSLDGRENQPQHF | TGTGCCAGCAGCTTAGATGGTAGAGAGAATCAGCCCCAGCATTTT
TRBJ1-5 | TRBV20-1 | TRBD1 | many | CSAKAGQGATQPQHF | TGCAGTGCTAAGGCGGGACAGGGCGCGACTCAGCCCCAGCATTTT
TRBJ2-7 | TRBV7-2 | TRBD2 | few | CASSLGLAGGVAEQYF | TGTGCCAGCAGCTTAGGGCTAGCGGGAGGGGTCGCGGAGCAGTACTTC
TRBJ2-5 | TRBV28 | . | many | CASSFASRVETQYF | TGTGCCAGCAGTTTTGCGAGTAGGGTTGAGACCCAGTACTTC